The TCR beta chain under discussion was sequenced for a study of blood T cell repertoires in COVID-19. Study summary: Collection of acute and convalescent COVID-19 samples took place in the United States, Italy and Spain.

In the authors' methods: Nucleated cell counts were estimated from reference gene primer amplification. This table comes from immunoSEQ multiplex PCR, and its TCRdb copy is limited to in-frame clones, with some not included. V and J calls and clone size follow that table, whereas D and trimming were derived from the DNA. Of just under 350,000 clones in the sample, 87% were seen once. Germline values: CDR1 MNHEY, CDR2 SMNVEV (reference sequence). This CDR3 has 13 residues. Deletions cut 3 bases from V and 2 bases from J, with 8 bases between. One Seattle source followed patients from active infection through their disease course.

Sequenced: peripheral blood. This receptor was obtained from a woman between 45 and 65 years old with COVID-19, enrolled during active disease. This sequence joins TRBV27 and TRBJ2-7; possibly TRBD1 for D (6 bases). CDR3: CASSFRDTYEQYF. The CDR3 nucleotides are TGTGCCAGCAGTTTCCGGGACACCTACGAGCAGTACTTC.